This TCR beta chain originates from a study of blood T cell repertoires in COVID-19. Study-wide background: Collection of acute and convalescent COVID-19 samples took place in the United States, Italy and Spain.

V was pared by 0 bases and J by 8 bases, with 5 bases of the junction left unmatched. The CDR3 is 15 amino acids. The germline CDR1 and CDR2 sequences are SGHRS and YFSETQ. As processed by the authors: Scientists estimated how many nucleated cells there were by amplifying reference gene primers. Clones were read by immunoSEQ multiplex PCR, and TCRdb kept only the in-frame ones, dropping some. V and J calls plus clone size are reproduced from that table; the DNA served to infer D and trimming. Of approximately 24,000 clones detected, 70% to 90% appear once; the ten largest clones hold about a sixth. The chain employs TRBV5-1 and TRBJ2-1; TRBD2 matches at 10 bases. This receptor was taken from a man between 65 and 80 years old with acute or convalescent COVID-19. Sample: peripheral blood. CDR3 nucleotides: TGCGCCAGCAGCTTGGGACTAGCGGGCTTCGATGAGCAGTTCTTC. Translating it yields CASSLGLAGFDEQFF.